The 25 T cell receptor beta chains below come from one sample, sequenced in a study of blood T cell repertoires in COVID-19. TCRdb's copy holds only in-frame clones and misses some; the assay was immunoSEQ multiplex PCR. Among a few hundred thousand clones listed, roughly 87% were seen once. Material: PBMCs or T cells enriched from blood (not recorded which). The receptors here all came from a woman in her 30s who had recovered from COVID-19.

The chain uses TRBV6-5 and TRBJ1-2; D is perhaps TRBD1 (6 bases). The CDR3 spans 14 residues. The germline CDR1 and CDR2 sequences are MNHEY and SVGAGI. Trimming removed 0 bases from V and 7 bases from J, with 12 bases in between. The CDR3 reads CASSYSGGGGGYTF. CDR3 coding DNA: TGTGCCAGCAGTTACTCAGGGGGGGGCGGTGGCTACACCTTC.

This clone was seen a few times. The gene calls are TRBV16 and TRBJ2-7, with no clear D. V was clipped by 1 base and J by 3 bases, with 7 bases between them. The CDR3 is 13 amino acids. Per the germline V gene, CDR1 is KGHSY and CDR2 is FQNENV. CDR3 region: CASSQFPGYEQYF. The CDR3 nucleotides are TGTGCCAGCAGCCAATTCCCGGGCTACGAGCAGTACTTC.

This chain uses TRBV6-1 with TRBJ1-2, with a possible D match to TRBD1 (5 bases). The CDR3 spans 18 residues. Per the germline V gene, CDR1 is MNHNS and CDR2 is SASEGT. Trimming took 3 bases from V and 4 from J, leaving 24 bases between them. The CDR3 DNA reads TGTGCCAGCAGTGAGGCGGGACGGTTCCTCCCCTCCGTCTATGGCTACACCTTC. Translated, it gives CASSEAGRFLPSVYGYTF.

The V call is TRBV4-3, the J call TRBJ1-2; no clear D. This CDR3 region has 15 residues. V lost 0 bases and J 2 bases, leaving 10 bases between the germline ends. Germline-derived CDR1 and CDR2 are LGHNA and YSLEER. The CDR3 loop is CASSQDPGSNYGYTF. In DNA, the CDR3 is TGCGCCAGCAGCCAAGATCCCGGGTCCAACTATGGCTACACCTTC.

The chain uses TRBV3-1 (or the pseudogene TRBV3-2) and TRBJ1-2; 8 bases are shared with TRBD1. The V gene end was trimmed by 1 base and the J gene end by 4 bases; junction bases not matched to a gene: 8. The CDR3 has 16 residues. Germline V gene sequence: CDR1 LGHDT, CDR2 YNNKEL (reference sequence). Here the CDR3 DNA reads TGTGCCAGCAGCCAAGTTGGGACAGGACGTATCTATGGCTACACCTTC. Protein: CASSQVGTGRIYGYTF.

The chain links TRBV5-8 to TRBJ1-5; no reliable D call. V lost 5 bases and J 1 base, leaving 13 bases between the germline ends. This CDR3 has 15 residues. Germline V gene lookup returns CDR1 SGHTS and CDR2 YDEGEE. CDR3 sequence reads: CASRNMDWSNQPQHF. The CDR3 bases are TGTGCCAGCAGAAACATGGACTGGAGCAATCAGCCCCAGCATTTT.

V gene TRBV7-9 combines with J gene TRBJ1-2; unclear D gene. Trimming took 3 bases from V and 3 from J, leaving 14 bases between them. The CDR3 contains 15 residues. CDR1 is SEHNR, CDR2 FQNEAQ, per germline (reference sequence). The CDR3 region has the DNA TGTGCCAGCAGCTTGGGAACCCGGGAGGACTATGGCTACACCTTC. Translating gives CASSLGTREDYGYTF.

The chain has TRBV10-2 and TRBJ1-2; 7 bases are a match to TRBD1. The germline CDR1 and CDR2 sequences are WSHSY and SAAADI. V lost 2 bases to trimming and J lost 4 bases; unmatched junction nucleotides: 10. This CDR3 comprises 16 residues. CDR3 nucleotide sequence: TGCGCCAGCAGTGAGCGGGACAGACCCGGGAGCTATGGCTACACCTTC. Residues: CASSERDRPGSYGYTF.

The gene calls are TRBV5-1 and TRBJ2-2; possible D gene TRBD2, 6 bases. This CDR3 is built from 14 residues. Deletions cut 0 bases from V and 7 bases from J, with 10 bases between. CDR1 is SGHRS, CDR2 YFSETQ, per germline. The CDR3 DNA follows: TGCGCCAGCAGCTTGGCGGAGGGTGGCGGGGAGCTGTTTTTT. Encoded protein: CASSLAEGGGELFF.

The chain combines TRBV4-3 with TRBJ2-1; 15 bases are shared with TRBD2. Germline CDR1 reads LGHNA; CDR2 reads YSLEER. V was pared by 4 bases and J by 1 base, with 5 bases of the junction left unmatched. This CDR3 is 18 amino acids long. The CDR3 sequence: CASSRRTSGGASYNEQFF. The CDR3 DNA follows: TGCGCCAGCAGCCGGAGGACTAGCGGGGGGGCGTCCTACAATGAGCAGTTCTTC.

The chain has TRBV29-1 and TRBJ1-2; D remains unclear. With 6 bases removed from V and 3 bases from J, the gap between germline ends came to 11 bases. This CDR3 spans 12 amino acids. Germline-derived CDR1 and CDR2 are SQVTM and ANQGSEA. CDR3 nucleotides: TGCAGCGTCTCTCGGGTAGACTATGGCTACACCTTC. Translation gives CSVSRVDYGYTF.

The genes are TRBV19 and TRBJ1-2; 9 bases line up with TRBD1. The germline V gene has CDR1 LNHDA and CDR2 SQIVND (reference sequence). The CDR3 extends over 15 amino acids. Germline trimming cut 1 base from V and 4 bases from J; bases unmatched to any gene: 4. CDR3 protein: CASSIAGQGTYGYTF. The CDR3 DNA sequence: TGTGCCAGTAGTATAGCAGGACAGGGGACCTATGGCTACACCTTC.

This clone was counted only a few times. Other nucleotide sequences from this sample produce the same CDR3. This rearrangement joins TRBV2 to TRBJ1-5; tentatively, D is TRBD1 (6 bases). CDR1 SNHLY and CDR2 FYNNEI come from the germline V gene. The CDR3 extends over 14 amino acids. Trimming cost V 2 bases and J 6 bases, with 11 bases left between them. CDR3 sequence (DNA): TGTGCCAGCAGTGAACAGGGGAGGGGTCAGCCCCAGCATTTT. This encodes CASSEQGRGQPQHF. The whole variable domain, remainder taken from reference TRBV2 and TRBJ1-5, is EPEVTQTPSHQVTQMGQEVILRCVPISNHLYFYWYRQILGQKVEFLVSFYNNEISEKSEIFDDQFSVERPDGSNFTLKIRSTKLEDSAMYFCASSEQGRGQPQHFGDGTRLSIL.

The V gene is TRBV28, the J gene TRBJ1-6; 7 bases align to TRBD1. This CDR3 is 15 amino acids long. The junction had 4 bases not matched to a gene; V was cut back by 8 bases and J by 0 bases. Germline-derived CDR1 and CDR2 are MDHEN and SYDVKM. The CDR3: CASRTGPSYNSPLHF. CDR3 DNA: TGTGCCAGCCGGACAGGACCCTCCTATAATTCACCCCTCCACTTT.

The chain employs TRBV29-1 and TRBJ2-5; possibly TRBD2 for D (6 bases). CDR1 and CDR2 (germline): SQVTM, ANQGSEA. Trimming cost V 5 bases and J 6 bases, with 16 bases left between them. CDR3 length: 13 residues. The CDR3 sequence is CSVRPSADKTQYF. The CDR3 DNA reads TGCAGCGTTCGGCCTAGCGCAGACAAGACCCAGTACTTC.

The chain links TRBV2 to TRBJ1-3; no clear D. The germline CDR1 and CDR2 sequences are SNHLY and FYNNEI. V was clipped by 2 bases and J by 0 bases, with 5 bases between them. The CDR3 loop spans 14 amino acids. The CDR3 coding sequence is TGTGCCAGCAGTGAATCCCGCTCTGGAAACACCATATATTTT. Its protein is CASSESRSGNTIYF.

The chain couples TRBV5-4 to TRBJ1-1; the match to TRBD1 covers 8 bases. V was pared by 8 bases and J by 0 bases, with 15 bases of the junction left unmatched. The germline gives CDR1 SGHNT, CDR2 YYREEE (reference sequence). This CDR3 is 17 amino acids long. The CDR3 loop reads CARAPNPAGGMNTEAFF. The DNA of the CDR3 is TGTGCCAGAGCCCCTAATCCGGCAGGGGGCATGAACACTGAAGCTTTCTTT. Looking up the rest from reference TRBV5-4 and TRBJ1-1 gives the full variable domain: ETGVTQSPTHLIKTRGQQVTLRCSSQSGHNTVSWYQQALGQGPQFIFQYYREEENGRGNFPPRFSGLQFPNYSSELNVNALELDDSALYLCARAPNPAGGMNTEAFFGQGTRLTVV.

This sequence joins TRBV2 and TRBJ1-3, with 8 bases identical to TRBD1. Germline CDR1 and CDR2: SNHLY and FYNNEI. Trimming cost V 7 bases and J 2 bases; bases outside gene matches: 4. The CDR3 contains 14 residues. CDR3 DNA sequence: TGTGCCAGCAACCCGACAGGGGCTGGAAACACCATATATTTT. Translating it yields CASNPTGAGNTIYF.

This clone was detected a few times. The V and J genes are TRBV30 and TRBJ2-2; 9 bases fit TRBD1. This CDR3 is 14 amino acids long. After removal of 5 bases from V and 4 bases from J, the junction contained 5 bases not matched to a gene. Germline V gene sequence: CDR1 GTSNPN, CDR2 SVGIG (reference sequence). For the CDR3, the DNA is TGTGCCTGGGGGACAGGGTTGGGCACCGGGGAGCTGTTTTTT. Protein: CAWGTGLGTGELFF.

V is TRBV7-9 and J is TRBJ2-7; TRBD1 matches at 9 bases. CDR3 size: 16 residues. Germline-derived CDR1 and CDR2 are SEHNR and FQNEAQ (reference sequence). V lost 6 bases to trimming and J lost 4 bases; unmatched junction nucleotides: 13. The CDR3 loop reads CASSSLQGQGRYEQYF. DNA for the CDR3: TGTGCCAGCAGTTCTCTCCAGGGACAGGGACGGTACGAGCAGTACTTC.

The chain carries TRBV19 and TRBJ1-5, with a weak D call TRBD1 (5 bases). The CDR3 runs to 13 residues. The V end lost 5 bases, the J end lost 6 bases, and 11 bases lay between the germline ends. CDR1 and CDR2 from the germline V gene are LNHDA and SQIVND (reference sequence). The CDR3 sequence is CASSLDTVQPQHF. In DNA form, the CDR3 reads TGTGCCAGTAGTCTGGACACGGTTCAGCCCCAGCATTTT.

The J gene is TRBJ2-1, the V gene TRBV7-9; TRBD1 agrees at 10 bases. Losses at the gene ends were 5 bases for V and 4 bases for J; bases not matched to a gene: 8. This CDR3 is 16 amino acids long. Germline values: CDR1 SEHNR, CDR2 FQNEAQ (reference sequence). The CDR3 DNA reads TGTGCCAGCAGCCCAACCGGGACAGGGGTATACAATGAGCAGTTCTTC. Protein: CASSPTGTGVYNEQFF.

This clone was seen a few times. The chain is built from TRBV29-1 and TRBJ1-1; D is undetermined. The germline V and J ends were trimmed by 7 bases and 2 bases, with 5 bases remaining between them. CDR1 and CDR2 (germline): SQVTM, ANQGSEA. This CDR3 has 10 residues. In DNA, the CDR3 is TGCAGCGCCCAAAACACTGAAGCTTTCTTT. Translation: CSAQNTEAFF.

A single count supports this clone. The CDR3 sequence: CASSQDGHEQYF. CDR3 in DNA: TGTGCCAGCAGCCAAGATGGGCACGAGCAGTACTTC. The chain has TRBV3-1 (or the pseudogene TRBV3-2) and TRBJ2-7; no clear D gene. The V gene lost 0 bases and the J gene lost 5 bases, with 5 bases spanning the gap. The CDR3 totals 12 residues. Germline-derived CDR1 and CDR2 are LGHDT and YNNKEL (reference sequence).

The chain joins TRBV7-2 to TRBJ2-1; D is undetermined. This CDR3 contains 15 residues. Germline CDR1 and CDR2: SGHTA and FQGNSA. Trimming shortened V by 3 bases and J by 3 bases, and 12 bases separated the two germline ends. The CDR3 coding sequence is TGTGCCAGCAGCTTTGGTCGGCAGGACTACAATGAGCAGTTCTTC. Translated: CASSFGRQDYNEQFF.